Below are 23 T cell receptor beta chains sequenced from a single sample in a study of shared clonotypes between healthy human individuals. The method was immunoSEQ multiplex PCR; TCRdb's version includes in-frame clones alone and lacks a portion of them. This repertoire shows around 2.3 million clones, nearly 97% found once; its top ten account for 0.13%. Sequenced material: naive CD4+ T cells sorted from blood. Subset of the sample: CD45RA+ positively selected. These receptors were collected from a man aged 18 to 30 in good health.

The chain's CDR3 is CASSQELRGTTEAFF. DNA for the CDR3: TGCGCCAGCAGCCAAGAGTTACGGGGTACGACTGAAGCTTTCTTT. The chain joins TRBV4-1 to TRBJ1-1; D is ambiguous. This CDR3 is 15 amino acids long. Germline CDR1 and CDR2: MGHRA and YSYEKL. The germline V and J ends were trimmed by 0 bases and 5 bases, with 13 bases remaining between them.

The CDR3: CSVSGVLEAFF. The CDR3 DNA is TGCAGTGTTTCGGGGGTCCTGGAGGCTTTCTTT. This chain joins TRBV20-1 and TRBJ1-1, with D possibly being TRBD1 (5 bases). CDR1 and CDR2 (germline): DFQATT, SNEGSKA (reference sequence). The CDR3 spans 11 residues. Trimming pared 7 bases from V and 11 bases from J, leaving 17 bases between.

This rearrangement joins TRBV11-2 to TRBJ1-2; TRBD1 might be the D (6 bases). CDR3 size: 14 residues. With 4 bases removed from V and 7 bases from J, the gap between germline ends came to 16 bases. Germline V gene lookup returns CDR1 SGHAT and CDR2 FQNNGV. This CDR3 reads CASSSPKYRVGYTF. The CDR3 DNA sequence: TGTGCCAGCAGCTCGCCAAAATACAGGGTTGGCTACACCTTC.

The chain couples TRBV19 to TRBJ2-2, with unresolved D. The CDR3 is 15 residues long. The V and J ends lost 3 bases and 5 bases respectively, with 13 bases between them. CDR1 LNHDA and CDR2 SQIVND come from the germline V gene (reference sequence). For the CDR3, the DNA is TGTGCCAGTAGTATTCTTCTAGGGCCAACCGGGGAGCTGTTTTTT. This codes for CASSILLGPTGELFF.

V usage is TRBV5-8 and J usage is TRBJ2-7; 14 nucleotides match TRBD2. Germline values: CDR1 SGHTS, CDR2 YDEGEE. CDR3 length equals 17 residues. Trimming at V came to 2 bases and at J to 3 bases, leaving 7 bases not matched to a gene. The chain's CDR3 is CASSFRGTSGGFYEQYF. CDR3 coding DNA: TGTGCCAGCAGCTTCCGAGGGACTAGCGGGGGATTCTACGAGCAGTACTTC.

The chain joins TRBV7-2 to TRBJ1-6; D may be TRBD1 (5 bases). CDR3 length equals 16 residues. V dropped 5 bases and J dropped 7 bases, with 18 bases sitting between them. Looked up from germline, CDR1 is SGHTA and CDR2 is FQGNSA. The CDR3 reads CASSLPGPKYNSPLHF. The DNA of the CDR3 is TGTGCCAGCAGCCTGCCGGGACCGAAATACAATTCACCCCTCCACTTT.

This chain connects TRBV11-2 to TRBJ1-1; D is unresolved. Germline V gene data show CDR1 as SGHAT and CDR2 as FQNNGV. Trimming removed 5 bases from V and 0 bases from J, with 7 bases in between. This CDR3 region has 13 residues. The CDR3 DNA reads TGTGCCAGCAGCCCTTTCTTGAACACTGAAGCTTTCTTT. Translating gives CASSPFLNTEAFF.

The chain has TRBV14 and TRBJ2-7; D is ambiguous. The V gene's germline CDR1 is SGHDN and CDR2 FVKESK. The CDR3 runs to 14 residues. The V end lost 0 bases, the J end lost 4 bases, and 10 bases lay between the germline ends. The chain's CDR3 is CASSQELWSYEQYF. The CDR3 nucleotides read TGTGCCAGCAGCCAAGAATTATGGAGTTACGAGCAGTACTTC.

The rearrangement joins TRBV5-1 to TRBJ2-7; TRBD2 agrees at 7 bases. V trimming: 1 base; J trimming: 9 bases; junction bases outside the gene matches: 13. The V gene's germline CDR1 is SGHRS and CDR2 YFSETQ. This CDR3 is 15 amino acids long. Here the CDR3 reads CASSLRAGEPHLQYF. The CDR3 region has the DNA TGCGCCAGCAGCTTGCGGGCGGGAGAACCGCATTTGCAGTACTTC.

This chain connects TRBV4-3 to TRBJ2-7; a possible D gene is TRBD2 (5 bases). The germline V and J ends were trimmed by 4 bases and 1 base, with 8 bases remaining between them. Germline-derived CDR1 and CDR2 are LGHNA and YSLEER. CDR3 size: 13 residues. CDR3 protein: CASSLGISYEQYF. CDR3 coding DNA: TGCGCCAGCAGCCTCGGGATTTCCTACGAGCAGTACTTC.

This clone was counted a single time. The gene calls are TRBV11-2 and TRBJ1-2, with 7 positions matching TRBD1. From germline, CDR1 is SGHAT and CDR2 FQNNGV. CDR3 length: 15 amino acids. V shed 0 bases, J shed 8 bases, and the junction held 9 bases outside the gene matches. CDR3 sequence: CASSLEGPRGGGYTF. For the CDR3, the DNA is TGTGCCAGCAGCTTAGAAGGTCCCAGGGGGGGAGGCTACACCTTC.

This clone was seen just once. Other DNA variants within this sample encode the same CDR3. The genes are TRBV30 and TRBJ2-2; D is unclear. Trimming cost V 3 bases and J 6 bases, with 8 bases left between them. CDR1 GTSNPN and CDR2 SVGIG come from the germline V gene (reference sequence). This CDR3 has 12 residues. The CDR3 reads CAWSVLAGELFF. CDR3 in DNA: TGTGCCTGGAGCGTCTTGGCCGGGGAGCTGTTTTTT.

The J gene is TRBJ1-6, the V gene TRBV7-2; no reliable D call. This CDR3 has 14 amino acids. V dropped 1 base and J dropped 3 bases, with 4 bases sitting between them. The germline V gene has CDR1 SGHTA and CDR2 FQGNSA. This chain's CDR3 is CASSLESYNSPLHF. CDR3 nucleotides: TGTGCCAGCAGCTTAGAGAGCTATAATTCACCCCTCCACTTT.

This clone was counted a few times. The rearrangement links TRBV10-1 to TRBJ2-3, with no clear D. Germline loops: CDR1 WNHNN, CDR2 SYGVQD (reference sequence). The CDR3 runs to 13 residues. Trimming pared 2 bases from V and 9 bases from J, leaving 12 bases between. CDR3 region: CASSEGFLETQYF. The CDR3 DNA follows: TGCGCCAGCAGTGAGGGGTTTTTAGAAACGCAGTATTTT.

This clone was recorded once. V is TRBV7-8 and J is TRBJ2-7; tentative D call: TRBD1 (5 bases). The CDR3 is made up of 15 amino acids. Between the trimmed V and J ends, which lost 1 base and 6 bases, there was a span of 16 bases. Looked up from germline, CDR1 is SGHVS and CDR2 is FQNEAQ. In DNA form, the CDR3 reads TGTGCCAGCAGCTTAGAGGGGCGCGGACGGCGCGAGCAGTACTTC. It yields the protein CASSLEGRGRREQYF.

The J gene is TRBJ2-3, the V gene TRBV5-4; the match to TRBD2 covers 8 bases. The V gene's germline CDR1 is SGHNT and CDR2 YYREEE (reference sequence). The CDR3 sequence is 15 residues long. J gave up 2 bases and V 2 bases, and 4 bases lay outside the gene matches. The CDR3 coding sequence is TGTGCCAGCAGCTTACGCGGGGGGAACACAGATACGCAGTATTTT. It yields the protein CASSLRGGNTDTQYF.

This chain joins TRBV19 and TRBJ1-5; D may be TRBD1 (6 bases). V was pared by 1 base and J by 4 bases, with 14 bases between. The CDR3 sequence is 16 residues long. Germline CDR1 is LNHDA and CDR2 is SQIVND (reference sequence). Written as DNA, the CDR3 is TGTGCCAGTAGTATAGTGAGACAGGCTGGTAATCAGCCCCAGCATTTT. Translation: CASSIVRQAGNQPQHF.

This chain connects TRBV6-6 to TRBJ2-3, with 8 nucleotides matching TRBD2. Germline-derived CDR1 and CDR2 are MNHNY and SVGAGI (reference sequence). J was trimmed by 6 bases and V by 3 bases; bases with no gene match: 8. The CDR3 is made up of 15 amino acids. The CDR3 is CASSYGLAGGDTQYF. CDR3 nucleotides: TGTGCCAGCAGTTATGGCCTAGCGGGCGGGGATACGCAGTATTTT.

The chain recombines TRBV7-9 with TRBJ1-4; the match to TRBD1 covers 7 bases. CDR3 size: 15 residues. Germline CDR1 and CDR2: SEHNR and FQNEAQ (reference sequence). The J segment lost 5 bases and the V segment lost 3 bases, leaving 6 bases of the junction unmatched. This chain's CDR3 is CASSFGQELNEKLFF. The CDR3 DNA sequence: TGTGCCAGCAGCTTCGGACAGGAATTAAATGAAAAACTGTTTTTT.

This chain joins TRBV25-1 and TRBJ2-1; 10 bases fit TRBD2. Germline CDR1 is MGHDK and CDR2 is SYGVNS. With V trimmed by 9 bases and J by 0 bases, 8 bases remained unmatched. CDR3 length equals 16 residues. CDR3 sequence: CASSPSGSSSYNEQFF. The CDR3 coding sequence is TGTGCCAGTAGTCCTAGCGGGAGCAGCTCCTACAATGAGCAGTTCTTC.

DNA of the CDR3: TGCACCAGCAGCCAAGACCTCTGGTCTGCGCAATACAATGAGCAGTTCTTC. Translation gives CTSSQDLWSAQYNEQFF. This chain joins TRBV1 and TRBJ2-1; the table's D call TRBD2 went unverified against the DNA. TRBV1 is marked as a pseudogene. The CDR3 runs 17 residues.

This clone is a singleton in its sample. The genes are TRBV28 and TRBJ2-3, with no clear D. Germline V gene data show CDR1 as MDHEN and CDR2 as SYDVKM. CDR3 length: 13 residues. Deletions cut 5 bases from V and 8 bases from J, with 14 bases between. The CDR3 is CASSQTPPGTQYF. CDR3 in DNA: TGTGCCAGCAGTCAGACACCTCCCGGTACGCAGTATTTT.

The V and J genes are TRBV5-1 and TRBJ2-3; TRBD2 matches 13 bases. CDR3 size: 16 residues. The V segment lost 4 bases and the J segment 3 bases; nucleotides outside the gene matches: 5. Germline loops: CDR1 SGHRS, CDR2 YFSETQ. The CDR3 region is CASSQQGLAGTDTQYF. CDR3 DNA: TGCGCCAGCAGCCAACAGGGACTAGCGGGAACAGATACGCAGTATTTT.